The clone carrying this T cell receptor (beta chain) was seen repeatedly, ten times or more. Its specificity is not known. The record originates from a study of identical twins. Findings of the study overall: Some out-of-frame alpha sequences were shared by twins, and these showed excess low generation probability.

This CDR3 contains 12 residues. The germline V gene has CDR1 SEHNR and CDR2 FQNEAQ (reference sequence). The V gene lost 5 bases and the J gene lost 6 bases, with 10 bases spanning the gap. MiXCR was run by TCRdb on the 5' RACE reads, yielding one entry per CDR3 protein. The sample consists of some 320,000 distinct CDR3 sequences, 9% to 15% of them appearing once. The data also belong to a second study, concerning yellow fever vaccine responses in identical twins.

The sequence came from a young woman in good health. This chain joins TRBV7-9 and TRBJ1-1, with D possibly TRBD1 on 5 matching bases. The sample comprised CD8+ T cells sorted from blood. This chain's CDR3 is CASSTDRAEAFF. The CDR3, as DNA: TGTGCCAGCAGCACCGACAGAGCTGAAGCTTTCTTT.